This T cell receptor beta chain was captured in a study of graft-versus-host responses after intestinal transplantation. As for the study in general: Every recipient had anti-thymocyte globulin induction and two to four years of tacrolimus plus steroids. Findings of the study overall: GvH clones were identified in recipient marrow, with some first appearing in ileum or blood. Peak levels of circulating GvH clones tracked with early post-transplant HvG declines. Allografts of one patient group, those with graft-donor T cell macrochimerism, had high graft-versus-host to host-versus-graft clonal ratios.

The CDR3 is made up of 11 amino acids. Trimming cost V 4 bases and J 8 bases; bases outside gene matches: 0. The germline gives CDR1 MGHRA, CDR2 YSYEKL. Concerning this clone: What it binds is unknown.

Intraepithelial and lamina propria lymphocytes were released after the graft tissue was processed. Clones were sequenced by immunoSEQ multiplex PCR, and TCRdb holds only the in-frame ones, with some missing. The sample lists 9,500 to 15,000 clones, over 65% occurring once. The clonotype was recovered from a human patient who received an intestinal transplant, so some T cells may come from the graft donor. The chain couples TRBV4-1 to TRBJ1-1; 8 bases are shared with TRBD1. Sample: ileum tissue, taken more than 140 days after intestinal transplantation. CDR3: CASSRTGEAFF. The CDR3 DNA follows: TGCGCCAGCAGCCGGACAGGGGAAGCTTTCTTT.